The clone carrying this T cell receptor (beta chain) was seen only a few times. Individual cDNA molecules received unique molecular identifiers. TCRdb re-analysed the 5' RACE reads in MiXCR, keeping a single row per CDR3 protein. The table lists tens of thousands of distinct CDR3 sequences, around 15% of them singletons, with about 3.7% in the top ten. Trimming took 0 bases from V and 5 from J; bases not matched to a gene: 12. The CDR3 runs to 16 residues. Germline loops: CDR1 DFQATT, CDR2 SNEGSKA (reference sequence). The entry originates in a study of early T cells in non-severe SARS-CoV-2 infection. Study-wide context: The study sequenced bulk RNA from unsorted whole blood, with chains unpaired.

The sequencing here drew on whole blood, taken at baseline. V and J are TRBV20-1 and TRBJ2-7; TRBD2 agrees at 8 bases. This receptor was obtained from an adult who was a healthcare worker with PCR-confirmed SARS-CoV-2 infection or an uninfected control (not recorded which). Here the CDR3 DNA reads TGCAGTGCTAGAGATCAACGAGCGGGAGTAGGCCACGAGCAGTACTTC. This sequence encodes CSARDQRAGVGHEQYF.